One sample yielded the 7 T cell receptor beta chains listed below, sequenced in a study of cytomegalovirus exposure and HLA in healthy donors. Sequenced by immunoSEQ multiplex PCR; TCRdb stores in-frame clones only, minus some. This table holds more than 250,000 clones, around 90% found once. The sequencing input was PBMCs. These receptors originate from a woman in her 30s in good health and CMV-seronegative.

The gene calls are TRBV6-5 and TRBJ2-2; 7 nucleotides align to TRBD2. After removal of 10 bases from V and 5 bases from J, the junction contained 1 base not matched to a gene. The germline V gene encodes CDR1 MNHEY and CDR2 SVGAGI. The CDR3 has 11 residues. The CDR3 sequence is CATGGTGELFF. The CDR3 DNA reads as TGTGCCACCGGGGGGACCGGGGAGCTGTTTTTT.

The gene calls are TRBV5-1 and TRBJ2-1; TRBD2 matches 11 bases. Germline CDR1 and CDR2: SGHRS and YFSETQ. The CDR3 runs to 18 residues. Trimming cost V 2 bases and J 0 bases; bases outside gene matches: 7. The CDR3 sequence is CASSFGTSGLSSYNEQFF. CDR3 sequence (DNA): TGCGCCAGCAGCTTCGGGACTAGCGGACTAAGCTCCTACAATGAGCAGTTCTTC. The full variable domain, with the rest looked up from reference TRBV5-1 and TRBJ2-1, is KAGVTQTPRYLIKTRGQQVTLSCSPISGHRSVSWYQQTPGQGLQFLFEYFSETQRNKGNFPGRFSGRQFSNSRSEMNVSTLELGDSALYLCASSFGTSGLSSYNEQFFGPGTRLTVL.

The chain is built from TRBV4-3 and TRBJ1-2; the D is unclear. The CDR3 runs 16 residues. From germline, CDR1 is LGHNA and CDR2 YSLEER. Trimming shortened V by 0 bases and J by 1 base, and 12 bases separated the two germline ends. Here the CDR3 DNA reads TGCGCCAGCAGCCAAGATAAGCTAAGCCTTAACTATGGCTACACCTTC. Its protein is CASSQDKLSLNYGYTF.

The V and J genes are TRBV27 and TRBJ2-6; 9 nucleotides line up with TRBD1. The J segment lost 2 bases and the V segment lost 3 bases, leaving 5 bases of the junction unmatched. Germline V gene data show CDR1 as MNHEY and CDR2 as SMNVEV (reference sequence). The CDR3 spans 17 residues. CDR3 loop: CASSFHTGGAGANVLTF. Here the CDR3 DNA reads TGTGCCAGCAGTTTCCACACAGGGGGCGCTGGGGCCAACGTCCTGACTTTC.

CDR3: CASSVAPGTKAGNTIYF. The CDR3 DNA reads as TGTGCCAGCAGCGTAGCACCCGGGACCAAAGCTGGAAACACCATATATTTT. The chain is built from TRBV9 and TRBJ1-3; tentative D call: TRBD1 (5 bases). This CDR3 is 17 amino acids long. V dropped 0 bases and J dropped 2 bases, with 15 bases sitting between them. Germline V CDR1 and CDR2: SGDLS, YYNGEE.

V is TRBV7-6 and J is TRBJ1-2; D unresolved. V was cut by 4 bases and J by 1 base, with 7 bases left in between. This CDR3 comprises 13 residues. From germline, CDR1 is SGHVS and CDR2 FNYEAQ. The CDR3 reads CASSSKLNYGYTF. The CDR3 nucleotides read TGTGCCAGCAGCTCTAAGCTTAACTATGGCTACACCTTC. Filled out from reference TRBV7-6 and TRBJ1-2, the complete variable domain reads GAGVSQSPRYKVTKRGQDVALRCDPISGHVSLYWYRQALGQGPEFLTYFNYEAQQDKSGLPNDRFSAERPEGSISTLTIQRTEQRDSAMYRCASSSKLNYGYTFGSGTRLTVV.

The rearrangement links TRBV4-3 to TRBJ2-2; D may be TRBD2 (5 bases). V lost 0 bases, J lost 6 bases, and 11 bases lay in between. CDR3 length equals 15 residues. Germline CDR1 reads LGHNA; CDR2 reads YSLEER. The CDR3 protein is CASSQDRGFAGELFF. In nucleotides, the CDR3 is TGCGCCAGCAGCCAAGATCGGGGTTTCGCCGGGGAGCTGTTTTTT.